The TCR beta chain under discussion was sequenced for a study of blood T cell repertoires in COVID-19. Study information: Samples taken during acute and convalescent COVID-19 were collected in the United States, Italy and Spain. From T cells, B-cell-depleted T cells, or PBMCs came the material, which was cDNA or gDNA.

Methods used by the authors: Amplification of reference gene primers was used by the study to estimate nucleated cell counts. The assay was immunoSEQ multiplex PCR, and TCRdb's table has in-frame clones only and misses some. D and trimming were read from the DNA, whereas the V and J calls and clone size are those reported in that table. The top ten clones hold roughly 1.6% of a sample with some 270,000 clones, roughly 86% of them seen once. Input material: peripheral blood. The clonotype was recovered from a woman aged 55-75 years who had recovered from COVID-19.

CDR3 nucleotide sequence: TGTGCCATAGGACAGGGTCCTACAGATACGCAGTATTTT. It translates to CAIGQGPTDTQYF. The chain joins TRBV10-3 to TRBJ2-3, with TRBD1 matching over 8 bases. Looked up from germline, CDR1 is ENHRY and CDR2 is SYGVKD. J gave up 3 bases and V 9 bases, and 5 bases lay outside the gene matches. The length of the CDR3 is 13 residues.